The entry that follows covers one T cell receptor beta chain sequence. The antigen it binds to is not known. There are no base qualities to consult, and no much larger clone falls within one base. Genomic DNA was extracted from sorted cells for sequencing of the TCRbeta CDR3 region. The immunoSEQ Assay was used to sequence the TCRbeta CDR3 regions. The table was pulled from immuneACCESS by TCRdb, which kept in-frame rearrangements only. Such tables lose some clones; where checked, under half of the loss comes from unresolved V genes, and the rest has no known cause. Counted in this sample were 55,000 to 70,000 clones; roughly 86% of them appeared once. The ten top clones hold over 2% of the sample. According to the germline V gene, CDR1 reads MNHEY and CDR2 reads SVGAGI. Trimming leaves V shorter by 2 bases and J shorter by 2 bases, with the junction holding 3 bases beyond the gene matches. Measured from the cysteine to the phenylalanine, the CDR3 is 15 residues long. Here the CDR3 DNA is all that survives: 45 bases in frame from base 1.

The data belong to a study of OX40 agonist ivuxolimab in advanced cancers. The study in broad terms: The costimulatory receptor OX40 (CD134) was targeted by ivuxolimab, a fully human IgG2 agonistic monoclonal antibody. Intravenous ivuxolimab was administered to patients every 2 weeks at six dose levels: 0.01, 0.1, 0.3, 1.5, 3 and 10 mg/kg. Among the roughly 52 dose-escalation patients, roughly 20 had hepatocellular carcinoma, some 15 melanoma, 9 renal cell carcinoma and 9 head and neck cancer. In the dose-escalation cohort, 75% to 90% of patients were male, and the mean age was roughly 56 years with a range of about 23 to 79. Prior anti-PD-1, anti-PD-L1 or anti-CTLA-4 therapy was permitted, and roughly two fifths of dose-escalation patients had received checkpoint inhibitors. Three dose-escalation patients achieved partial responses, one with hepatocellular carcinoma and two with cutaneous melanoma. The point of sequencing TCRbeta in the periphery was to test whether ivuxolimab changed TCR sequence diversity and drove clonal T-cell expansion. The paper covers the monotherapy dose-escalation part of the phase I ivuxolimab trial, which included N of about 50 patients. Results and caveats for the whole study, not just this receptor: At doses from 0.1 to 3.0 mg/kg, clonal expansion was seen in both CD4+ and CD8+ blood T cells between baseline and week 6. Antigen specificity was not determined for the clonally expanded peripheral T cells. Low levels of normalized T-cell clonal expansion were also seen in some nonresponding patients. After ivuxolimab, more expanded clones were found on average in CD8+ T cells than in CD4+ T cells. In the 0.1-3.0 mg/kg groups, partial responders were among the patients with the lowest normalized peripheral clonal expansion, particularly in CD8+ T cells.

Patients with autoimmune disease history or receiving systemic immunosuppression were excluded from the trial. Peripheral blood for TCR sequencing was drawn from every dose cohort at baseline, at cycle 4 day 1 and at cycle 7 day 1. The samples were taken from a phase I, first-in-human, multicenter, open-label dose-escalation trial of ivuxolimab. Adults with locally advanced or metastatic head and neck squamous cell, hepatocellular, melanoma or renal cell carcinoma were enrolled in the trial. Before TCR sequencing, CD4+ T cells and CD8+ T cells from peripheral blood were sorted into separate populations.

The origin of this receptor is an adult with an advanced solid tumor such as melanoma, head and neck, liver or kidney cancer. Sequenced material: CD4+ or CD8+ T cells sorted from blood, taken in a trial of the OX40 agonist ivuxolimab. This chain joins TRBV6-5 to TRBJ2-7; the junction holds 10 bases that match TRBD1. At the DNA level, the sequence is TGTGCCAGCAGTTACCCCGGGACAGGGGCCTACGAGCAGTACTTC. The encoded protein is CASSYPGTGAYEQYF.